These 26 T cell receptor beta chains share one sample of origin, sequenced in a study of blood T cell repertoires in COVID-19. Clones were sequenced by immunoSEQ multiplex PCR, and TCRdb holds only the in-frame ones, with some missing. The sample has 390,000 or so clones; around 86% are singletons. The sequencing sample was made of PBMCs or T cells enriched from blood (not recorded which). The receptors here all came from a woman aged 45 to 65 who had recovered from COVID-19.

The gene calls are TRBV14 and TRBJ2-3, with 13 bases matching TRBD2. Unmatched junction bases numbered 15, after V lost 0 bases and J lost 3 bases. Germline CDR1 SGHDN, CDR2 FVKESK. The CDR3 loop spans 21 amino acids. In nucleotides, the CDR3 is TGTGCCAGCAGCCAAGATCTTCTACTAGCGGGGGGGCGCCCGGGGACAGATACGCAGTATTTT. This encodes CASSQDLLLAGGRPGTDTQYF.

There are a few counts of this clone. The chain recombines TRBV18 with TRBJ1-2; possible D gene TRBD1, 5 bases. Per the germline V gene, CDR1 is KGHSH and CDR2 is LQKENI. The CDR3 is 13 residues long. V was pared by 4 bases and J by 8 bases, with 14 bases between. The CDR3 DNA is TGTGCCAGCTCACTCGACGGGGGAAGCGGCTACACCTTC. Amino acid sequence: CASSLDGGSGYTF.

This chain connects TRBV5-1 to TRBJ2-2; TRBD2 agrees at 12 bases. The germline gives CDR1 SGHRS, CDR2 YFSETQ. The V segment lost 6 bases and the J segment 5 bases; nucleotides outside the gene matches: 8. The CDR3 has 16 residues. The CDR3 region is CASTLLAGGGTGELFF. The CDR3 DNA reads TGCGCCAGCACCCTACTAGCGGGAGGCGGGACCGGGGAGCTGTTTTTT.

A few counts support this clone. This chain joins TRBV9 and TRBJ1-1; D not resolved. The CDR3 has 17 residues. Germline V lookup: CDR1 SGDLS, CDR2 YYNGEE. The ends were cut back, 4 bases at V and 3 bases at J, with 22 bases in the middle. DNA of the CDR3: TGTGCCAGCAGCCCGGGTGCATCGGGTTTACTTCACACTGAAGCTTTCTTT. Protein: CASSPGASGLLHTEAFF.

This chain uses TRBV18 with TRBJ2-2, with D maybe TRBD2 (5 bases). The germline V gene has CDR1 KGHSH and CDR2 LQKENI. The CDR3 is made up of 14 amino acids. Trimming pared 2 bases from V and 3 bases from J, leaving 7 bases between. DNA of the CDR3: TGTGCCAGCTCACCATCAGCGGACACCGGGGAGCTGTTTTTT. It yields the protein CASSPSADTGELFF.

The chain recombines TRBV18 with TRBJ1-3; 10 bases are shared with TRBD1. Trimming at V came to 3 bases and at J to 0 bases, leaving 8 bases not matched to a gene. CDR1 and CDR2 (germline): KGHSH, LQKENI. There are 18 residues in the CDR3. CDR3 region: CASSPPGQGTSSGNTIYF. DNA for the CDR3: TGTGCCAGCTCACCGCCGGGACAGGGGACTAGCTCTGGAAACACCATATATTTT.

This chain links TRBV7-6 with TRBJ2-1; TRBD2 aligns across 10 bases. Germline CDR1 and CDR2: SGHVS and FNYEAQ. This CDR3 region has 20 residues. V was pared by 1 base and J by 0 bases, with 12 bases of the junction left unmatched. The CDR3 is CASSLELAGGHRSSYNEQFF. CDR3 sequence (DNA): TGTGCCAGCAGCTTAGAATTAGCGGGGGGCCACCGTAGCTCCTACAATGAGCAGTTCTTC.

The rearrangement joins TRBV3-1 (or the pseudogene TRBV3-2) to TRBJ1-2; 8 positions agree with TRBD1. The germline V gene has CDR1 LGHDT and CDR2 YNNKEL (reference sequence). The CDR3 loop spans 15 amino acids. V lost 4 bases and J lost 6; bases outside the gene matches: 10. The CDR3 sequence is CASSPQGTGRHGYTF. The CDR3 DNA sequence: TGTGCCAGCAGCCCCCAGGGGACAGGTCGGCATGGCTACACCTTC.

The chain couples TRBV5-4 to TRBJ1-1; D is undetermined. The V gene lost 6 bases and the J gene lost 1 base, with 10 bases spanning the gap. This CDR3 contains 13 residues. Germline V gives CDR1 SGHNT, CDR2 YYREEE (reference sequence). The CDR3 bases are TGTGCCAGCAAGCTCGCCGGGAACACTGAAGCTTTCTTT. The encoded protein is CASKLAGNTEAFF.

The genes are TRBV19 and TRBJ2-2; tentatively, D is TRBD1 (5 bases). The CDR3 runs 15 residues. V was trimmed by 3 bases and J by 4 bases, leaving 12 bases between them. CDR1 LNHDA and CDR2 SQIVND come from the germline V gene (reference sequence). Here the CDR3 reads CASSISGLRTGELFF. The CDR3 DNA follows: TGTGCCAGTAGTATCTCAGGGTTGCGCACCGGGGAGCTGTTTTTT.

The rearrangement links TRBV30 to TRBJ2-2, with 7 nucleotides matching TRBD1. CDR1 and CDR2 from the germline V gene are GTSNPN and SVGIG (reference sequence). The length of the CDR3 is 13 residues. V shed 4 bases, J shed 5 bases, and the junction held 4 bases outside the gene matches. The chain's CDR3 is CAWTTTGTGELFF. The CDR3 nucleotides read TGTGCCTGGACAACGACAGGGACCGGGGAGCTGTTTTTT.

The genes are TRBV15 and TRBJ2-7, with a possible D match to TRBD2 (6 bases). Germline V lookup: CDR1 LNHNV, CDR2 YYDKDF (reference sequence). The V and J ends lost 3 bases and 0 bases respectively, with 12 bases between them. This CDR3 is 15 amino acids long. CDR3 sequence: CATSREGVGSYEQYF. The CDR3, as DNA: TGTGCCACCAGCAGGGAGGGTGTCGGCTCCTACGAGCAGTACTTC. Drawing the rest from reference TRBV15 and TRBJ2-7, the complete variable domain is DAMVIQNPRYQVTQFGKPVTLSCSQTLNHNVMYWYQQKSSQAPKLLFHYYDKDFNNEADTPDNFQSRRPNTSFCFLDIRSPGLGDTAMYLCATSREGVGSYEQYFGPGTRLTVT.

The chain joins TRBV7-9 to TRBJ2-1, with 8 positions matching TRBD2. This CDR3 is 16 amino acids long. V lost 1 base, J lost 0 bases, and 2 bases stayed unmatched. The germline V gene has CDR1 SEHNR and CDR2 FQNEAQ (reference sequence). The CDR3 here is CASSLGAGASYNEQFF. The DNA of the CDR3 is TGTGCCAGCAGCTTAGGAGCGGGGGCCTCCTACAATGAGCAGTTCTTC.

The chain couples TRBV6-5 to TRBJ1-2; D ambiguous. The CDR3 extends over 16 amino acids. Germline CDR1 and CDR2: MNHEY and SVGAGI. Trimming left V 0 bases short and J 7 bases short, with 18 bases between. CDR3 residues: CASSYSPRSGGSGYTF. The CDR3 coding sequence is TGTGCCAGCAGTTACTCCCCTCGGAGCGGCGGTTCTGGCTACACCTTC.

The gene calls are TRBV5-1 and TRBJ2-3; 11 bases map to TRBD2. The CDR3 consists of 17 residues. Trimming at V came to 4 bases and at J to 3 bases, leaving 10 bases not matched to a gene. Germline V gene lookup returns CDR1 SGHRS and CDR2 YFSETQ. The DNA for the CDR3 is TGCGCCAGCAGCCCAAGAGTAGCGGGGGGGTTGACAGATACGCAGTATTTT. Its translation is CASSPRVAGGLTDTQYF.

The chain joins TRBV6-1 to TRBJ1-2, with D tentatively TRBD1 (5 bases). V lost 6 bases, J lost 7 bases, and 12 bases lay in between. Per the germline V gene, CDR1 is MNHNS and CDR2 is SASEGT. CDR3 length: 12 amino acids. The CDR3 coding sequence is TGTGCCAGCAGCGAAAGGGGTCGTGGCTACACCTTC. Its protein product is CASSERGRGYTF.

The gene calls are TRBV18 and TRBJ2-3; TRBD2 is a possible D gene (6 bases). Germline V lookup: CDR1 KGHSH, CDR2 LQKENI. V lost 0 bases and J lost 3, with 16 bases in between. The CDR3 has 17 residues. CDR3 residues: CASSPPFGGVGTDTQYF. Written as DNA, the CDR3 is TGTGCCAGCTCACCACCATTCGGCGGGGTTGGGACAGATACGCAGTATTTT. The whole variable domain, remainder taken from reference TRBV18 and TRBJ2-3, is NAGVMQNPRHLVRRRGQEARLRCSPMKGHSHVYWYRQLPEEGLKFMVYLQKENIIDESGMPKERFSAEFPKEGPSILRIQQVVRGDSAAYFCASSPPFGGVGTDTQYFGPGTRLTVL.

This chain connects TRBV7-9 to TRBJ1-1; no definite D call. CDR3 size: 14 residues. Germline CDR1 is SEHNR and CDR2 is FQNEAQ (reference sequence). Trimming left V 5 bases short and J 3 bases short, with 13 bases between. DNA for the CDR3: TGTGCCAGCAGCCTCTCAGGATCTGACACTGAAGCTTTCTTT. Translated: CASSLSGSDTEAFF.

The rearrangement uses TRBV30 and TRBJ1-2; no definite D call. Germline V CDR1 and CDR2: GTSNPN, SVGIG (reference sequence). The CDR3 is 10 residues long. V was clipped by 5 bases and J by 7 bases, with 8 bases between them. CDR3 sequence reads: CAWGRGGYTF. The CDR3 bases are TGTGCCTGGGGCCGAGGTGGCTACACCTTC.

The V and J genes are TRBV5-1 and TRBJ1-1; 7 positions agree with TRBD1. CDR3 length equals 14 residues. The V segment lost 3 bases and the J segment 3 bases; nucleotides outside the gene matches: 5. CDR1 SGHRS and CDR2 YFSETQ come from the germline V gene. The CDR3 is CASSSTGTYTEAFF. The DNA for the CDR3 is TGCGCCAGCAGCTCGACAGGGACCTACACTGAAGCTTTCTTT.

CDR3 loop: CASNTGVPNEKLFF. CDR3 in DNA: TGCGCCAGCAACACGGGGGTTCCTAATGAAAAACTGTTTTTT. The rearrangement joins TRBV5-1 to TRBJ1-4; D might be TRBD1 (5 bases). This CDR3 contains 14 residues. Germline values: CDR1 SGHRS, CDR2 YFSETQ. Between the trimmed V and J ends, which lost 6 bases and 3 bases, there was a span of 12 bases.

The gene calls are TRBV5-1 and TRBJ2-3, with TRBD2 matching over 9 bases. The CDR3 has 19 amino acids. The germline CDR1 and CDR2 sequences are SGHRS and YFSETQ. Trimming removed 4 bases from V and 2 bases from J; junction bases left unmatched: 17. In nucleotides, the CDR3 is TGCGCCAGCAGCCTGCCCGACCGTTCTAGCGGGGCAATCACAGATACGCAGTATTTT. Translation gives CASSLPDRSSGAITDTQYF.

This rearrangement joins TRBV20-1 to TRBJ1-6, with a possible D match to TRBD1 (5 bases). Per the germline V gene, CDR1 is DFQATT and CDR2 is SNEGSKA (reference sequence). V was pared by 3 bases and J by 0 bases, with 18 bases between. The CDR3 is made up of 18 amino acids. CDR3 DNA: TGCAGTGCTAGTGGAGACAGCCCTTGGAGCTCCTATAATTCACCCCTCCACTTT. As protein: CSASGDSPWSSYNSPLHF.

On this clone: The same CDR3 can be traced to other DNA sequences in this sample. This chain's CDR3 is CAWGQGRDTEAFF. The CDR3, as DNA: TGTGCCTGGGGACAGGGCCGGGACACTGAAGCTTTCTTT. The chain joins TRBV30 to TRBJ1-1; TRBD1 matches at 8 bases. This CDR3 contains 13 residues. The germline V gene has CDR1 GTSNPN and CDR2 SVGIG (reference sequence). Germline trimming cut 5 bases from V and 3 bases from J; bases unmatched to any gene: 5.

The rearrangement joins TRBV7-3 to TRBJ2-1; no definite D call. Per germline, CDR1 SGHTA and CDR2 FQGTGA. Deletions cut 2 bases from V and 1 base from J, with 9 bases between. The CDR3 runs to 15 residues. DNA for the CDR3: TGTGCCAGCAGCTTAGAGGTCGGATCCTACAATGAGCAGTTCTTC. Translating it yields CASSLEVGSYNEQFF.

With respect to this clone: The identical CDR3 is also encoded by other nucleotide sequences in the sample. The chain combines TRBV30 with TRBJ2-7, with a tentative D call TRBD1 (6 bases). The CDR3 spans 12 residues. Deletions cut 0 bases from V and 3 bases from J, with 6 bases between. CDR1 and CDR2 from the germline V gene are GTSNPN and SVGIG (reference sequence). Written as DNA, the CDR3 is TGTGCCTGGAGTGTACAGGGCTACGAGCAGTACTTC. This translates into CAWSVQGYEQYF.